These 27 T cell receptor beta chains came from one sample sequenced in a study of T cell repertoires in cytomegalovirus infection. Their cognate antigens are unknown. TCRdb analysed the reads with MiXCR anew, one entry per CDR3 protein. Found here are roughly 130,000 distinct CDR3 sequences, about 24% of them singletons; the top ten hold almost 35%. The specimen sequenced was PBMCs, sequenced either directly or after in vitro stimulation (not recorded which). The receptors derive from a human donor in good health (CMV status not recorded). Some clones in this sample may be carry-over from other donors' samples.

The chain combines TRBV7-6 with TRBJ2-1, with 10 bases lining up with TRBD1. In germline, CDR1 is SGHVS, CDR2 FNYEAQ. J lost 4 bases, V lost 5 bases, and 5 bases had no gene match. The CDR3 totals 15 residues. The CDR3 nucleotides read TGTGCCAGCAGCCCGACAGGGGGCGCTTACAATGAGCAGTTCTTC. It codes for CASSPTGGAYNEQFF.

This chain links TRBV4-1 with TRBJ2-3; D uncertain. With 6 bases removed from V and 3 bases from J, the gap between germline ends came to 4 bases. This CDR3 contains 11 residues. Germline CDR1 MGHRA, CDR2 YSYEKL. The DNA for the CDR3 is TGCGCCAGCAGGACAACAGATACGCAGTATTTT. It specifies CASRTTDTQYF.

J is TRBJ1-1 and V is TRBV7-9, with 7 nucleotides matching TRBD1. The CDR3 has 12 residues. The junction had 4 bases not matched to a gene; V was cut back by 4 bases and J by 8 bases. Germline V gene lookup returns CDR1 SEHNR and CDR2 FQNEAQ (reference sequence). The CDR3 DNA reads TGTGCCAGCAGCTCCGGACAGGTCGAAGCTTTCTTT. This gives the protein CASSSGQVEAFF.

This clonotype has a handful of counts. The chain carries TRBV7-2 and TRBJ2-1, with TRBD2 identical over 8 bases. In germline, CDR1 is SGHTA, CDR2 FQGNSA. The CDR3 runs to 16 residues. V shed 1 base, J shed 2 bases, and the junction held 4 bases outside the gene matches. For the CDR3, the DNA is TGTGCCAGCAGCTTAGATGGTAGCGGGACCTACAATGAGCAGTTCTTC. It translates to CASSLDGSGTYNEQFF.

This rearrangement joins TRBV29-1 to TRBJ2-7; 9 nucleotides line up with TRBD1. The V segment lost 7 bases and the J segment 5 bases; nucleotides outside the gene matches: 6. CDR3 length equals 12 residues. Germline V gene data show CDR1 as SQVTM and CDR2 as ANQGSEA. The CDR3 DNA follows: TGCAGCGCCCTGGGACAGGGAGACGAGCAGTACTTC. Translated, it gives CSALGQGDEQYF.

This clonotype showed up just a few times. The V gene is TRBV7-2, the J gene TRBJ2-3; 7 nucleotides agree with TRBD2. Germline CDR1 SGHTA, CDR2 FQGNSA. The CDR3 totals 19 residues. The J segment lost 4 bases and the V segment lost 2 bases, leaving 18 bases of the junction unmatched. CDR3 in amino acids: CASSLWAWEGEIRADTQYF. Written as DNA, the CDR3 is TGTGCCAGCAGCTTATGGGCGTGGGAGGGCGAAATTAGGGCAGATACGCAGTATTTT. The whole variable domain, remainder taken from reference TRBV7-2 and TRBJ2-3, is GAGVSQSPSNKVTEKGKDVELRCDPISGHTALYWYRQSLGQGLEFLIYFQGNSAPDKSGLPSDRFSAERTGGSVSTLTIQRTQQEDSAVYLCASSLWAWEGEIRADTQYFGPGTRLTVL.

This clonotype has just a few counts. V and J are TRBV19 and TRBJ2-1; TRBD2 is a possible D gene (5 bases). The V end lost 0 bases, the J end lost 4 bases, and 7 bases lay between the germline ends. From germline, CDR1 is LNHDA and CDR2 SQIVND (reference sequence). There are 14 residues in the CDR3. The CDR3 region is CASSIERAYNEQFF. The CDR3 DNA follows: TGTGCCAGTAGTATAGAGCGGGCGTACAATGAGCAGTTCTTC.

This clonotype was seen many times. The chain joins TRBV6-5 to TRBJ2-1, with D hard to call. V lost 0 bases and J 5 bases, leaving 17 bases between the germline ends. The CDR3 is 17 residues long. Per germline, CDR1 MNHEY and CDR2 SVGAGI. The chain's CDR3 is CASSYSQFWAVNNEQFF. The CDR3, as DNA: TGTGCCAGCAGTTACTCCCAGTTTTGGGCGGTAAACAATGAGCAGTTCTTC.

The chain's CDR3 is CASTVDNSNQPQHF. CDR3 nucleotide sequence: TGTGCCAGCACCGTCGACAATAGCAATCAGCCCCAGCATTTT. The V gene is TRBV6-2 or TRBV6-3, the J gene TRBJ1-5; D ambiguous. V was shortened by 7 bases and J by 0 bases, with 10 bases between the two germline ends. CDR3 size: 14 residues. Germline loops: CDR1 MNHEY, CDR2 SVGEGT.

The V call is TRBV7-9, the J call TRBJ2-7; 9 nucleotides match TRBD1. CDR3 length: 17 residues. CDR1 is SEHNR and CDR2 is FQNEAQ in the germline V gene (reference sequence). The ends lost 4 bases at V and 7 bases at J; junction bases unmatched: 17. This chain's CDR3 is CASSYLQAGQGGEEQYF. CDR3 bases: TGTGCCAGCAGCTACTTGCAGGCGGGACAGGGAGGAGAGGAGCAGTACTTC.

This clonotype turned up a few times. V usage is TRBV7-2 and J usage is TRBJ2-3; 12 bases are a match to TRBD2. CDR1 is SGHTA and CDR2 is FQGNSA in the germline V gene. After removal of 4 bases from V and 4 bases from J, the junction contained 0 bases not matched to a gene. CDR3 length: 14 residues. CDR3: CASSSSGRADTQYF. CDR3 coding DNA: TGTGCCAGCAGCTCTAGCGGGAGGGCAGATACGCAGTATTTT. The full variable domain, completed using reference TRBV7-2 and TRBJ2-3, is GAGVSQSPSNKVTEKGKDVELRCDPISGHTALYWYRQSLGQGLEFLIYFQGNSAPDKSGLPSDRFSAERTGGSVSTLTIQRTQQEDSAVYLCASSSSGRADTQYFGPGTRLTVL.

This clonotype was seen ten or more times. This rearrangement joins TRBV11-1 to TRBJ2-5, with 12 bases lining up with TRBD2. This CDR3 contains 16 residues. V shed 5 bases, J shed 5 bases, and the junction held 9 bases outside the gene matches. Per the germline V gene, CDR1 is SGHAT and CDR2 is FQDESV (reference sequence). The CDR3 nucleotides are TGTGCCAGCAGCCGACTAGCGGGAGTCGGTCTCGAGACCCAGTACTTC. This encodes CASSRLAGVGLETQYF.

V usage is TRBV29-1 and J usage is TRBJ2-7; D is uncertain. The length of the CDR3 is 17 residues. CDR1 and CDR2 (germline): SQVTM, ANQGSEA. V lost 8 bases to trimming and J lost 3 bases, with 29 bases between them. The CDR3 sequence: CSFRTGPNVTGVYEQYF. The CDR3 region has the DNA TGCAGCTTTCGAACCGGGCCCAACGTCACGGGCGTCTACGAGCAGTACTTC.

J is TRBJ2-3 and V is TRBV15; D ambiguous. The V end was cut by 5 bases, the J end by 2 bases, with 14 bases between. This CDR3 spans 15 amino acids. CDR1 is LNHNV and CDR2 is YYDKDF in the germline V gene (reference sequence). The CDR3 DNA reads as TGTGCCACCAGCCAAGGCCGCTCGTACACAGATACGCAGTATTTT. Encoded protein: CATSQGRSYTDTQYF.

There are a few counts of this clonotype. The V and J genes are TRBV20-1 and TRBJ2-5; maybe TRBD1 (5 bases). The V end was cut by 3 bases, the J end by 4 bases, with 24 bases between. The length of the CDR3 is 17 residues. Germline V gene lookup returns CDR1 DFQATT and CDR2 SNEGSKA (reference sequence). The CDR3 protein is CSASPSTRVLDRETQYF. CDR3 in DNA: TGCAGTGCTAGCCCTTCAACCAGGGTACTGGACCGAGAGACCCAGTACTTC.

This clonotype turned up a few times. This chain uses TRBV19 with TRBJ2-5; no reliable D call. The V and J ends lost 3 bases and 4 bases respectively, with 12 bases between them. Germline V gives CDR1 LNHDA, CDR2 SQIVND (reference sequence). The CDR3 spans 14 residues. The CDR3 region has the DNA TGTGCCAGTAGTATTGGACCAGCCATAGAGACCCAGTACTTC. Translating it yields CASSIGPAIETQYF. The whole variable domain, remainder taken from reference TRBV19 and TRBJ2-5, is DGGITQSPKYLFRKEGQNVTLSCEQNLNHDAMYWYRQDPGQGLRLIYYSQIVNDFQKGDIAEGYSVSREKKESFPLTVTSAQKNPTAFYLCASSIGPAIETQYFGPGTRLLVL.

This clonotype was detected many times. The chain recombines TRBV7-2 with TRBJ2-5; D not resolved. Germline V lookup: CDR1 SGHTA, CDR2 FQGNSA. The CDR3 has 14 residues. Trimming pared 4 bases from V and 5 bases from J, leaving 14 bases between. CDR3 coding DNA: TGTGCCAGCAGCTGGCAGAGCGCCGGGGAGACCCAGTACTTC. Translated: CASSWQSAGETQYF.

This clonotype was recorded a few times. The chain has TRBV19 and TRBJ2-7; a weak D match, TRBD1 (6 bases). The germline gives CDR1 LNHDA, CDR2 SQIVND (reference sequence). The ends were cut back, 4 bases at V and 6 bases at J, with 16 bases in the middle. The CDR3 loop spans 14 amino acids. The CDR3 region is CASSTLDTGSEQYF. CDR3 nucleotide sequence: TGTGCCAGTAGTACACTAGATACAGGGAGCGAGCAGTACTTC.

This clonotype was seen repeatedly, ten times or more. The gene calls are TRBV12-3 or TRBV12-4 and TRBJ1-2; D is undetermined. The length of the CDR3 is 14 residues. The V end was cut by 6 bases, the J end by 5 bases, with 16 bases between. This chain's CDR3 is CASRLAAATYGYTF. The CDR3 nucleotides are TGTGCCAGCAGACTCGCCGCTGCCACTTATGGCTACACCTTC.

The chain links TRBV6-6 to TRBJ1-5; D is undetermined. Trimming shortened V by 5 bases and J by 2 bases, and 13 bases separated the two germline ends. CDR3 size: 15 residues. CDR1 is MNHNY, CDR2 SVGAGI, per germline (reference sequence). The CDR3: CASSLIAAGNQPQHF. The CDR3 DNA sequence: TGTGCCAGCAGTCTTATTGCGGCAGGCAATCAGCCCCAGCATTTT.

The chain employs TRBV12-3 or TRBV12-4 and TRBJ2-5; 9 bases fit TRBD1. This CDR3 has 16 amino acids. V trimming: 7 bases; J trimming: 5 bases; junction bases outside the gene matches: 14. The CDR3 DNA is TGTGCCAGCACCACCAATACAGGGGGCTTAAGCGAGACCCAGTACTTC. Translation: CASTTNTGGLSETQYF.

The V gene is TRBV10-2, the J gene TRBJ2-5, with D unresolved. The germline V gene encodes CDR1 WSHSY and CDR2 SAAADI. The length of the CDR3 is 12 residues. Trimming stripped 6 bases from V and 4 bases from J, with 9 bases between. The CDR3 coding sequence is TGCGCCAGCAGGATGACTGCAGAGACCCAGTACTTC. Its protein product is CASRMTAETQYF.

CDR3 amino acids: CASSIDGGGVQPQHF. Here the CDR3 DNA reads TGTGCCAGTAGTATAGACGGCGGGGGGGTTCAGCCCCAGCATTTT. V and J are TRBV19 and TRBJ1-5; possibly TRBD1 for D (5 bases). This CDR3 region has 15 residues. Trimming cost V 0 bases and J 6 bases, with 12 bases left between them. Germline assignment: CDR1 LNHDA and CDR2 SQIVND (reference sequence).

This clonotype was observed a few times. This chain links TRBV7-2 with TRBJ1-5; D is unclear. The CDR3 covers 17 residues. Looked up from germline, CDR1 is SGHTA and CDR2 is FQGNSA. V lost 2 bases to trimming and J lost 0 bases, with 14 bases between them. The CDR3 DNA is TGTGCCAGCAGCTTATTTCCCCAACCTCTTAGCAATCAGCCCCAGCATTTT. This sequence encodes CASSLFPQPLSNQPQHF.

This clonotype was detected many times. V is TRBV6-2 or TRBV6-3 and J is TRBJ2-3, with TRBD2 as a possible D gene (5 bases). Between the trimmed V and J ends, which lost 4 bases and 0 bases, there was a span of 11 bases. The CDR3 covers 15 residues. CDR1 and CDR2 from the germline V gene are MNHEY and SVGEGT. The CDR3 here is CASSLPRTSTDTQYF. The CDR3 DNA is TGTGCCAGCAGTTTACCGCGGACTAGCACAGATACGCAGTATTTT.

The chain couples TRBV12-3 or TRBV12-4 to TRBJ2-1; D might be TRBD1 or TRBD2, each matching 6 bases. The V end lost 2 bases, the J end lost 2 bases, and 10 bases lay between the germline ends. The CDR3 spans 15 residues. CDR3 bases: TGTGCCAGCAGTTTACGGGGGCCCCCCTACAATGAGCAGTTCTTC. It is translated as CASSLRGPPYNEQFF.

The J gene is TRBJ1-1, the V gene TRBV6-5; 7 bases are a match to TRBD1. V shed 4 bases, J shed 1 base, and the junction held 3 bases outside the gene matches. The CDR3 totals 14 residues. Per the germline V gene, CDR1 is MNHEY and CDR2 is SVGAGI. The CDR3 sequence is CASSFDRANTEAFF. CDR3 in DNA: TGTGCCAGCAGTTTCGACAGGGCGAACACTGAAGCTTTCTTT.